This T cell receptor (beta chain) appears in the sequencing data of a study of response to subunit inactivated influenza vaccine. Regarding the study as a whole: T cells newly recruited by each seasonal influenza vaccination are few, the authors suggested.

The V gene's germline CDR1 is SNHLY and CDR2 FYNNEI. Trimming pared 7 bases from V and 5 bases from J, leaving 17 bases between. This CDR3 is 14 amino acids long. A single record per CDR3 protein comes from TCRdb applying MiXCR to the RT-PCR reads. This table has more than 550,000 distinct CDR3 sequences, 12% appearing once. As regards this clonotype: Its antigen is unknown.

This receptor was taken from a man in his fifties or sixties who received an inactivated influenza vaccine. This rearrangement joins TRBV2 to TRBJ1-1, with D possibly being TRBD1 (6 bases). The source was PBMCs from blood, collected on the day of vaccination. CDR3 protein: CASILGGQSTEAFF. CDR3 sequence (DNA): TGTGCCAGCATCCTCGGGGGGCAGTCAACTGAAGCTTTCTTT.